This TCR beta chain is from a study of blood T cells in healthy people across ages. About the research overall: About one barcoded beta molecule was captured per two T cells (by template switching).

This clonotype was seen a handful of times. V lost 5 bases, J lost 4 bases, and 12 bases lay in between. Per the germline V gene, CDR1 is ENHRY and CDR2 is SYGVKD. The CDR3 totals 14 residues. For the second PCR, which ran for about 7 to 11 cycles, a sample-barcoded 5' primer and a J-beta primer mix were used. TCRdb passed the 5' RACE reads through MiXCR, listing each CDR3 protein once. The sample contains 700,000 or so distinct CDR3 sequences, around a fifth of which appear only once. The sequenced sample consisted of blood. The chain couples TRBV10-3 to TRBJ1-5; D unclear. The receptor's source is a man aged 70-80 years in good health. The CDR3 DNA reads TGTGCCATCAGTCCCCGACACGATAATCAGCCCCAGCATTTT. It translates to CAISPRHDNQPQHF.